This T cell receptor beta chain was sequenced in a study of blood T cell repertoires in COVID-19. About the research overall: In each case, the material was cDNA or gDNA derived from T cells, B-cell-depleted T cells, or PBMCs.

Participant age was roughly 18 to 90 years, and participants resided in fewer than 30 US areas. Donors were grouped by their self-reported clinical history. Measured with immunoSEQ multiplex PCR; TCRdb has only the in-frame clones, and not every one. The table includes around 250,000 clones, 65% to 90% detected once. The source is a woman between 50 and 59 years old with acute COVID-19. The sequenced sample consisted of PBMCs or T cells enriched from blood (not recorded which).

The DNA of the CDR3 is TGCGCCAGCAGTGGGATGAGCGGGCCCTTCCACGAGCAGTACTTC. It translates to CASSGMSGPFHEQYF. The V call is TRBV10-1, the J call TRBJ2-7; D possibly corresponds to TRBD2 (6 bases). Germline CDR1 reads WNHNN; CDR2 reads SYGVQD (reference sequence). CDR3 length: 15 amino acids. V gave up 4 bases and J gave up 5 bases, with 18 bases separating them.